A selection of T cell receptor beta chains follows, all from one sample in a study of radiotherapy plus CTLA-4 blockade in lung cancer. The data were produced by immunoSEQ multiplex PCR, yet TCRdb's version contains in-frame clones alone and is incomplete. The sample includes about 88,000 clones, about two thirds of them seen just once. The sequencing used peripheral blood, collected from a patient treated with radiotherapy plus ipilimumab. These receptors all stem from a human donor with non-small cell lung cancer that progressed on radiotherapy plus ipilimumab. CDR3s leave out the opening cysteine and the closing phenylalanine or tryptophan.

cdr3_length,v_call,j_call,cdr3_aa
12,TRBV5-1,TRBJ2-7,ASSLLAGVAEQY
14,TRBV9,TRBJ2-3,ASSVAPAGSTDTQY
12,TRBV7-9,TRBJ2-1,ASKATAENNEQF
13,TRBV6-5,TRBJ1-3,ASSYSGRSGNTIY
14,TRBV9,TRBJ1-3,ASSVGTPGIGNTIY
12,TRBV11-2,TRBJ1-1,ASSLRRQNTEAF
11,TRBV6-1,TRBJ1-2,ATKDRPNYGYT
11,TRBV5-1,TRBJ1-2,ASSLEAAYGYT
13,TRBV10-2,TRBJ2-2,ASSETGVGTGELF
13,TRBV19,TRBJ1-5,ASSIAGIGNQPQH
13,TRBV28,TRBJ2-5,ASTEAGPSTETQY
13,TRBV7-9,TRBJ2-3,ASSLNGGGADTQY
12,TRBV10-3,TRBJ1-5,AISGGRGNQPQH
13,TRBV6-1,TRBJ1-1,ASTRTSRPNTEAF
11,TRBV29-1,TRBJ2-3,SVGGGATDTQY
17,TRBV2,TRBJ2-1,ASSQRIRMLAGVSDEQF
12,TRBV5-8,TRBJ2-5,ASSLDRNQETQY
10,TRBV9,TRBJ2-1,ASSVGDAEQF
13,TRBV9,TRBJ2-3,ASSVGAVDRDTQY
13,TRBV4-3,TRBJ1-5,ASSQVYKANQPQH
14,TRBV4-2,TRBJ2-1,ASSPDLGGDYNEQF
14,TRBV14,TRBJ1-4,ASSQDGPGRGEKLF
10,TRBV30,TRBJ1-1,AWNLVDGEAF
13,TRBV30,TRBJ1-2,AWTPRGTESYGYT
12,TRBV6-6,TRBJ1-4,ASSYERGGEKLF
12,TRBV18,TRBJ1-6,ASSPSPYNSPLH
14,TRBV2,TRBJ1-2,ASRSPQGQGDYGYT
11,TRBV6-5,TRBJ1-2,ASRHQGAGGYT
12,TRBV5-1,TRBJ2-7,ASSLDGQDYEQY
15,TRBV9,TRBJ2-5,ASSVGARDRGSETQY
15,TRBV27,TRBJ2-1,ASSFQTAGGSGNEQF
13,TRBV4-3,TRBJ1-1,ASSQNPTGVEEAF
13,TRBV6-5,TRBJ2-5,ASSPGTGVGETQY
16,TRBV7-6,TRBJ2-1,ASSRGGGGGKSYNEQF
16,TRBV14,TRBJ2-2,ASSQGGLAGGSTGELF
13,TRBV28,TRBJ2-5,ASRPGQEIPGTQY
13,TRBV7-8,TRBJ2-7,ASSPWDSQADEQY